Each of the 28 T cell receptor delta chains below was sequenced from the same sample in a study of gamma-delta chains in newborns, infants, children (dated by TCRdb to the late 2010s). Sequenced using an Illumina MiSeq. Clonotypes were called again by TCRdb from the public reads via CATT, and duplicate nucleotide sequences were then merged into one entry. The table for this sample lists 3,000 to 3,500 delta-chain clones; around 9.3% of them were counted only once. Of the sample, 11% falls within the top ten clones. The sequenced sample consisted of blood. The source is a child who was a newborn, infant or young child, either healthy, febrile or measles-vaccinated (not recorded which).

Within the sample, this clone is large. This sample includes further DNA sequences coding for the same CDR3. The chain carries TRDV2 and TRDJ3, with D maybe TRDD3 (6 bases). V was cut by 1 base and J by 3 bases, with 6 bases left in between. The germline gives CDR1 GEAIGNYY, CDR2 EKD. The CDR3 is 15 amino acids. CDR3 sequence reads: CACDTGYWDTRQMFF. The CDR3 bases are TGTGCCTGTGACACGGGATACTGGGACACCCGACAGATGTTTTTC.

This clone came up a few times. One base away lies a much larger clone, so this may be a sequencing read error. The same CDR3 can be traced to other DNA sequences in this sample. This chain joins TRDV2 and TRDJ3; 10 bases agree with TRDD3. V was pared by 1 base and J by 0 bases, with 5 bases of the junction left unmatched. Germline V CDR1 and CDR2: GEAIGNYY, EKD. The CDR3 is 19 amino acids. This CDR3 reads CACDTLLGDSSWDTRQMFF. The CDR3 region has the DNA TGTGCCTGTGACACTCTGCTGGGGGATAGCTCCTGGGACACCCGACAGATGTTTTTC.

Of note for this clone: This specimen includes other DNA sequences encoding the same CDR3. The chain combines TRDV2 with TRDJ2; D is possibly TRDD3 (6 bases). TCRdb does not report a J gene; here it was assigned by matching the DNA to germline references. Trimming pared 3 bases from V and 5 bases from J, leaving 15 bases between. The CDR3 covers 15 residues. Germline loops: CDR1 GEAIGNYY, CDR2 EKD. CDR3 DNA sequence: TGTGCCTGTGACGGACGGGGGGAGAAAACAGCACAACTCTTCTTT. As protein: CACDGRGEKTAQLFF.

Although no V gene was called, TRDJ3 is the J gene; the DNA was not used to check the table's D call, TRDD3. The CDR3 is 17 amino acids. The CDR3 loop is CATGGSLMSLATRQLFF. The CDR3 nucleotides read TGTGCCACCGGGGGATCCCTTATGTCCTTGGCCACCCGACAGTTGTTTTTC.

Comment on this clone: This could be a read error, since a much larger clone is one nucleotide away. V usage is TRDV2 and J usage is TRDJ3; D unresolved. Germline V lookup: CDR1 GEAIGNYY, CDR2 EKD. The CDR3 is made up of 18 amino acids. V was cut by 0 bases and J by 0 bases, with 11 bases left in between. CDR3 bases: TGTGCCTGTGACACCTGGGAAGATAGCTCCTGGGACACCCGACAGATGTTTTTC. It translates to CACDTWEDSSWDTRQMFF.

Of note for this clone: A much larger clone sits a single nucleotide away, making a read error possible. V usage is TRDV2 and J usage is TRDJ3; the match to TRDD3 covers 10 bases. V gave up 1 base and J gave up 3 bases; unmatched junction bases: 11. The V gene's germline CDR1 is GEAIGNYY and CDR2 EKD. The CDR3 is made up of 20 amino acids. The CDR3: CACDTLEGWGINWDTRQMFF. The CDR3 region has the DNA TGTGCCTGTGACACTCTTGAAGGCTGGGGGATAAACTGGGACACCCGACAGATGTTTTTC.

This clone was seen more than once but under ten times. The TCRdb protein comes from a much larger clone and disagrees with this DNA's translation at residue 3, likely due to a read error; the protein given here is derived from the DNA. The chain carries TRDV2 and TRDJ2; a possible D gene is TRDD3 (6 bases). CDR3 length equals 13 residues. CDR1 and CDR2 (germline): GEAIGNYY, EKD. CDR3 nucleotides: TGTGCCAGTGACACCTGGGGGACAGCACAACTCTTCTTT. Residues: CASDTWGTAQLFF.

By proportion, this clone is medium-sized (0.01 to 0.1%). The chain employs TRDV2 and TRDJ3; 10 bases match TRDD3. The V and J ends lost 3 bases and 0 bases, in that order; junction bases with no gene match: 13. This CDR3 has 21 amino acids. CDR1 and CDR2 from the germline V gene are GEAIGNYY and EKD. CDR3 residues: CACDRFLGDRRSSWDTRQMFF. The CDR3 DNA is TGTGCCTGTGACCGCTTTCTGGGGGATAGAAGGAGCTCCTGGGACACCCGACAGATGTTTTTC.

In the case of this clone: A much larger clone lies one base from this, so it may be a read error. The chain links TRDV2 to TRDJ3, with 10 bases lining up with TRDD3. From germline, CDR1 is GEAIGNYY and CDR2 EKD. The CDR3 contains 18 residues. The J segment lost 0 bases and the V segment lost 5 bases, leaving 6 bases of the junction unmatched. The CDR3 DNA reads as TGTGCCTGTGGCACTGGGGGATTCCACTCCTGGGACACCCGACAGATGTTTTTC. This sequence encodes CACGTGGFHSWDTRQMFF.

The genes are TRDV2 and TRDJ3; D is unclear. Germline V gene sequence: CDR1 GEAIGNYY, CDR2 EKD. The CDR3 contains 20 residues. V shed 0 bases and J shed 0 bases, with 17 bases lying between them. CDR3 protein: CACDTAGSRRSSWDTRQMFF. CDR3 coding DNA: TGTGCCTGTGACACCGCCGGGTCCCGAAGGAGCTCCTGGGACACCCGACAGATGTTTTTC.

On this clone: A read error likely explains why the TCRdb protein, taken from a much larger clone, differs from this DNA's translation at residue 3; the protein shown is translated from the DNA. The chain couples TRDV2 to TRDJ1; 9 bases are shared with TRDD3. Germline loops: CDR1 GEAIGNYY, CDR2 EKD. CDR3 length equals 16 residues. CDR3 in amino acids: CASDILGDSHGDKLIF. The CDR3 region has the DNA TGTGCCAGTGACATACTGGGGGACTCCCACGGCGATAAACTCATCTTT.

This clone is medium-sized in the sample. This chain uses TRDV2 with TRDJ1; TRDD3 aligns across 13 bases. The CDR3 is 19 amino acids. CDR1 GEAIGNYY and CDR2 EKD come from the germline V gene. Unmatched junction bases numbered 12, after V lost 3 bases and J lost 0 bases. CDR3 sequence reads: CACDSLLTGGYGYTDKLIF. CDR3 nucleotide sequence: TGTGCCTGTGACTCCTTACTTACTGGGGGATACGGTTACACCGATAAACTCATCTTT.

On this clone: TCRdb shows a much larger clone's protein in place of this DNA's translation, and the two differ at residue 9, likely through a read error; the protein shown is translated from the DNA. V usage is TRDV2 and J usage is TRDJ3, with TRDD3 matching over 9 bases. V shed 3 bases, J shed 5 bases, and the junction held 7 bases outside the gene matches. Germline assignment: CDR1 GEAIGNYY and CDR2 EKD. The CDR3 is made up of 17 amino acids. The CDR3 nucleotides read TGTGCCTGTGACGCGCTGGGGGATGGCCGGGACACCCGACAGATGTTTTTC. Its translation is CACDALGDGRDTRQMFF.

A word on this clone: This likely came from a read error, as a far larger clone is one base away. This sample includes further DNA sequences coding for the same CDR3. This chain uses TRDV2 with TRDJ3, with 8 nucleotides matching TRDD3. Germline CDR1 is GEAIGNYY and CDR2 is EKD. The CDR3 consists of 17 residues. CDR3 region: CACDTWGSSWDTRQMFF. The CDR3 DNA follows: TGTGCATGTGACACCTGGGGGAGCTCCTGGGACACCCGACAGATGTTTTTC.

The chain combines TRDV2 with TRDJ3; 10 bases agree with TRDD3. TCRdb leaves out the J gene; it was filled in here by matching the DNA to germline. The CDR3 runs 20 residues. The germline V gene has CDR1 GEAIGNYY and CDR2 EKD. V gave up 1 base and J gave up 0 bases; unmatched junction bases: 8. In DNA form, the CDR3 reads TGTGCCTGTGACACTGGAAGGGGGGATACGAGCTCCTGGGACACCCGACAGATGTTTTTC. This sequence encodes CACDTGRGDTSSWDTRQMFF.

By share, this clone ranks as medium-sized (0.01 to 0.1%). The chain is built from TRDV2 and TRDJ1; 12 bases match TRDD3. The CDR3 has 17 residues. Germline-derived CDR1 and CDR2 are GEAIGNYY and EKD. Unmatched junction bases numbered 5, after V lost 1 base and J lost 0 bases. The CDR3 reads CACDTLGDTAYTDKLIF. DNA for the CDR3: TGTGCCTGTGACACACTGGGGGATACTGCGTACACCGATAAACTCATCTTT.

This clone is classed as medium-sized (0.01 to 0.1%). The chain combines TRDV2 with TRDJ3, with D perhaps matching TRDD3 (5 bases). This CDR3 comprises 18 residues. Germline V gene sequence: CDR1 GEAIGNYY, CDR2 EKD. Trimming took off 3 bases at V and 5 bases at J, with 19 bases between the two ends. In nucleotides, the CDR3 is TGTGCCTGTGACCTCGTCCGGGATTCGCTTGGGGACACCCGACAGATGTTTTTC. It yields the protein CACDLVRDSLGDTRQMFF.

For this clone: Given a much more abundant clone one base away, this may be a read error. This chain's CDR3 is CAYDTGGYAPWDTRQMFF. CDR3 nucleotide sequence: TGTGCCTATGACACTGGGGGATACGCGCCCTGGGACACCCGACAGATGTTTTTC. The chain links TRDV2 to TRDJ3, with 13 bases aligning to TRDD3. This CDR3 has 18 residues. Germline V gene data show CDR1 as GEAIGNYY and CDR2 as EKD.

As to this clone: A read error may account for a junction end that differs from germline. The sample contains more than one DNA sequence encoding this CDR3. The rearrangement links TRDV2 to TRDJ3, with 10 bases that match TRDD3. The germline V gene encodes CDR1 GEAIGNYY and CDR2 EKD. This CDR3 contains 16 residues. The chain's CDR3 is CACDVLGDWDTRQMFF. In DNA, the CDR3 is TGTGCCTGTGACGTACTGGGGGATTGGGACACCCGTCAGATGTTTTTC.

As regards this clone: The protein in TCRdb stems from a much larger clone and differs at residue 4 from this DNA's translation, likely a read error; here the protein is translated from the DNA. V usage is TRDV2 and J usage is TRDJ2; 9 nucleotides agree with TRDD3. With 6 bases clipped from V and 0 bases from J, the junction kept 10 bases outside the gene matches. Germline CDR1 GEAIGNYY, CDR2 EKD. CDR3 length: 17 residues. CDR3 in amino acids: CACYPMGDKALTAQLFF. The CDR3 DNA sequence: TGTGCCTGTTACCCGATGGGGGATAAGGCTTTGACAGCACAACTCTTCTTT.

This clone came up a few times. This could be a read error, since a much larger clone is one nucleotide away. The V call is TRDV2, the J call TRDJ3; 10 bases fit TRDD3. Germline V gene data show CDR1 as GEAIGNYY and CDR2 as EKD. The CDR3 is 20 residues long. CDR3 sequence: CACDLLLGDESSWDTRRMFF. The CDR3 coding sequence is TGTGCCTGTGACTTATTACTGGGGGATGAGAGCTCCTGGGACACCCGACGGATGTTTTTC.

Comments on this clone: A read error may be the cause here, since a much bigger clone is one base away. This same CDR3 is encoded by further DNA sequences in the sample. The rearrangement uses TRAV29/DV5 and TRDJ1; the match to TRDD3 covers 7 bases. V dropped 0 bases and J dropped 5; count of bases not matched to a gene: 19. Germline V gene sequence: CDR1 NSMFDY, CDR2 ISSIKDK. The CDR3 extends over 18 amino acids. The CDR3 DNA reads as TGTGCAGCAAGCGCCGCCCCGCCCGTGGGGATAGGAACTGATAAACTCATCTTT. Protein product: CAASAAPPVGIGTDKLIF. The full variable domain, rest sourced from reference TRAV29/DV5 and TRDJ1, is DQQVKQNSPSLSVQEGRISILNCDYTNSMFDYFLWYKKYPAEGPTFLISISSIKDKNEDGRFTVFLNKSAKHLSLHIVPSQPGDSAVYFCAASAAPPVGIGTDKLIFGKGTRVTVEP.

Within the sample, this clone is large. Different DNA sequences within this sample yield the same CDR3. The chain employs TRDV2 and TRDJ3; 8 bases are shared with TRDD3. The germline V gene has CDR1 GEAIGNYY and CDR2 EKD. The CDR3 loop spans 18 amino acids. V lost 3 bases and J lost 0; bases outside the gene matches: 6. The CDR3: CACDPTGGRSWDTRQMFF. The CDR3 DNA follows: TGTGCCTGTGACCCAACTGGGGGCCGCTCCTGGGACACCCGACAGATGTTTTTC.

The CDR3 sequence is CACDLGSLTPQLFF. In nucleotides, the CDR3 is TGTGCCTGTGACCTGGGGTCTTTGACGCCACAACTCTTCTTT. This rearrangement joins TRDV2 to TRDJ2, with a tentative D call TRDD3 (6 bases). Per the germline V gene, CDR1 is GEAIGNYY and CDR2 is EKD. V was pared by 3 bases and J by 9 bases, with 16 bases between. CDR3 length: 14 residues.

In regard to this clone: One end of the junction is discordant with germline, which a read error may explain. V is TRDV2 and J is TRDJ2; D is unresolved. TCRdb supplies no J gene; here it was assigned by aligning the nucleotide sequence to germline. CDR1 and CDR2 (germline): GEAIGNYY, EKD. This CDR3 has 16 amino acids. The CDR3 reads CACDSIRVRMTAQLFF. As DNA, the CDR3 is TGTGCCTGTGACAGCATAAGGGTGCGTATGACAGCGCAACTCTTCTTT.

The sample holds a few counts of this clone. A much bigger clone sits one base away, suggesting this may be a read error. Distinct nucleotide sequences in the sample also encode this CDR3. The chain combines TRDV2 with TRDJ2, with 10 nucleotides matching TRDD3. CDR3 length: 17 amino acids. Germline CDR1 GEAIGNYY, CDR2 EKD. The DNA for the CDR3 is TGCGCCTGTGACCCCCTTTTGGGGGGATACGGGACAGCACAACTCTTCTTT. As protein: CACDPLLGGYGTAQLFF.

By sample fraction, this clone is hyperexpanded. The sample has other DNA sequences that encode this CDR3 too. The rearrangement links TRDV2 to TRDJ3, with TRDD3 matching over 7 bases. The CDR3 has 16 amino acids. Trimming at V came to 3 bases and at J to 0 bases, leaving 1 base not matched to a gene. The germline V gene encodes CDR1 GEAIGNYY and CDR2 EKD. CDR3 in amino acids: CACDWGSSWDTRQMFF. In DNA form, the CDR3 reads TGTGCCTGTGACTGGGGGAGCTCCTGGGACACCCGACAGATGTTTTTC.

The CDR3 protein is CACDEIVEKTAQLFF. DNA of the CDR3: TGTGCCTGTGACGAAATTGTGGAGAAGACAGCACAACTCTTCTTT. The rearrangement links TRDV2 to TRDJ2; maybe TRDD1 (5 bases). TCRdb lists no J gene, so it was determined here by aligning the DNA to germline. The ends were cut back, 3 bases at V and 4 bases at J, with 14 bases in the middle. The CDR3 extends over 15 amino acids. Germline V gives CDR1 GEAIGNYY, CDR2 EKD.